The present entry profiles one TCR beta chain with its context. Its antigen is not identified. A J-beta primer mix and a sample-barcoded 5' primer were used in a second PCR of roughly 6 to 12 cycles. Through a template-switch adaptor with 12 random nucleotides, each cDNA molecule received a tag. Via MiXCR, TCRdb re-called the 5' RACE reads, giving one row per CDR3 protein. The sample holds hundreds of thousands of distinct CDR3 sequences, roughly 34% seen once. The CDR3 is 15 residues long. V dropped 1 base and J dropped 2 bases, with 9 bases sitting between them. CDR1 MGHRA and CDR2 YSYEKL come from the germline V gene. This sample was taken from a study of blood T cells in healthy people across ages. The study, taken as a whole, reports: Diversity figures based on one million T cells were deemed too low.

Material for sequencing was blood. This receptor was identified in a man aged 18 to 30 in good health. This chain uses TRBV4-1 with TRBJ1-5; perhaps TRBD1 as D (6 bases). CDR3 sequence: CASSQAGVGNQPQHF. As DNA, the CDR3 is TGCGCCAGCAGCCAAGCAGGGGTGGGCAATCAGCCCCAGCATTTT.